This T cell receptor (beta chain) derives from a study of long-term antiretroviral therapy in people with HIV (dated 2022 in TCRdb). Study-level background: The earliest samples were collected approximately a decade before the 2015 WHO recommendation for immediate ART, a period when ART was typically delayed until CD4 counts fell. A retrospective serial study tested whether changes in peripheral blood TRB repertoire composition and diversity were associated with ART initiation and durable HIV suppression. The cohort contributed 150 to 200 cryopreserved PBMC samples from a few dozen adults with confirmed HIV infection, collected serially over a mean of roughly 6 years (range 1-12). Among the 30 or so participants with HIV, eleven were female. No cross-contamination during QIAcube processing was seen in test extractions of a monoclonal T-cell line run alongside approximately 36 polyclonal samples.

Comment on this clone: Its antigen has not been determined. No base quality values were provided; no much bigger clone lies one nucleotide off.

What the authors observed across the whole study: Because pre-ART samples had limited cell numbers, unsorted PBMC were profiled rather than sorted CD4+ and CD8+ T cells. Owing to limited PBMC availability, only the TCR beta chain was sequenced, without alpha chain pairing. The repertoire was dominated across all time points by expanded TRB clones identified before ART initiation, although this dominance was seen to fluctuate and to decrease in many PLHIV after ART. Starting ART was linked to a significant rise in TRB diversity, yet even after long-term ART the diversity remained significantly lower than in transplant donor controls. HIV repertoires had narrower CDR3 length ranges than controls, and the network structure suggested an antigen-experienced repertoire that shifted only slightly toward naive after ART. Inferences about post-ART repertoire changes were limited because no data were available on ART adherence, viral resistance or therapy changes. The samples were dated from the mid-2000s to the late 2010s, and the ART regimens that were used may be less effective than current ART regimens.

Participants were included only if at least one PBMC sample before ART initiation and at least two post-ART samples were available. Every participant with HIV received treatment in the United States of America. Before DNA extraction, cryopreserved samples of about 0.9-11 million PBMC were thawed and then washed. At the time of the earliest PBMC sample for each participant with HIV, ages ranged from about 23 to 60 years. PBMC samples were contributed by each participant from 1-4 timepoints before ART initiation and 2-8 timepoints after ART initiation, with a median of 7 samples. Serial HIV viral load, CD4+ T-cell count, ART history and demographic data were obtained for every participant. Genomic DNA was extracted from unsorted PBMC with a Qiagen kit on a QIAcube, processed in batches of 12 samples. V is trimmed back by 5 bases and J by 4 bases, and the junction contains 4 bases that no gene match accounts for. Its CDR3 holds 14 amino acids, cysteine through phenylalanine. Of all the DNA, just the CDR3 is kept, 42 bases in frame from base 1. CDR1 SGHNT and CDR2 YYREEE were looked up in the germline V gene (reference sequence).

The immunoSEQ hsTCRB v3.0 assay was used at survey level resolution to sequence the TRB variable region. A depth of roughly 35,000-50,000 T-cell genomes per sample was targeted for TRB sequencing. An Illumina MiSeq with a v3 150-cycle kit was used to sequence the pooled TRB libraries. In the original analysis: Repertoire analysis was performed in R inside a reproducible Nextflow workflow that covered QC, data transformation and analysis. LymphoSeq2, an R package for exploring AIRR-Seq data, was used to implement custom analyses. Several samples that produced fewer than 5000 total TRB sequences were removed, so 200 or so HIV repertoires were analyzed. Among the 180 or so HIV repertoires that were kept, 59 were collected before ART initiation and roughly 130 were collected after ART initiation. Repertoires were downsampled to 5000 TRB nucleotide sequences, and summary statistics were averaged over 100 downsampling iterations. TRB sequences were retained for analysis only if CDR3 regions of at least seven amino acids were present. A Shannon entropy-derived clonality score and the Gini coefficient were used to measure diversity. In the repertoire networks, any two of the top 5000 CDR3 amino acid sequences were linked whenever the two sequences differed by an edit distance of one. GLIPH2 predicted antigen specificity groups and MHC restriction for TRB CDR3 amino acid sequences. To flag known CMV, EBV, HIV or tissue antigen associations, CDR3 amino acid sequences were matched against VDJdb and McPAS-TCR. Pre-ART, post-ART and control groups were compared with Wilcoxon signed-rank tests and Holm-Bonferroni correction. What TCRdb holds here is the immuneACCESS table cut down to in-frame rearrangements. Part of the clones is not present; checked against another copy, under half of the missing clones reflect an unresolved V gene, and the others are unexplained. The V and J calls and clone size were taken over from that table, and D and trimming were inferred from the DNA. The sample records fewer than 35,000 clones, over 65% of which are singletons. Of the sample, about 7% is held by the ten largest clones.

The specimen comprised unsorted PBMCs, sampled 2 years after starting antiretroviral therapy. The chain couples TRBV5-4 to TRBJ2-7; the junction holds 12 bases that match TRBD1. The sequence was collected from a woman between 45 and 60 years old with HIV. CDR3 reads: CASRPGQGAYEQYF. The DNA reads TGTGCCAGCAGACCGGGACAGGGGGCGTACGAGCAGTACTTC. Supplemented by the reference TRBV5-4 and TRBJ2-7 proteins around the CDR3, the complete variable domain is ETGVTQSPTHLIKTRGQQVTLRCSSQSGHNTVSWYQQALGQGPQFIFQYYREEENGRGNFPPRFSGLQFPNYSSELNVNALELDDSALYLCASRPGQGAYEQYFGPGTRLTVT.